This TCR beta chain derives from a study of CD8 T cells in Susac syndrome. From germline, CDR1 is ENHRY and CDR2 SYGVKD. This CDR3 region has 15 residues. V shed 0 bases, J shed 5 bases, and the junction held 6 bases outside the gene matches. RNA in amounts of roughly 0.45 to 1 ug was reverse transcribed with random hexamers. Via MiXCR, TCRdb re-called the immunoSEQ multiplex PCR reads, giving one row per CDR3 protein. The profile shows 300,000 to 350,000 distinct CDR3 sequences, just over 90% of them singletons. The receptor was isolated from a human donor with multiple sclerosis. This chain connects TRBV10-3 to TRBJ1-1; 7 nucleotides agree with TRBD1. The sequenced sample was CD4+ T cells from PBMCs. This CDR3 reads CAISESPQGVTEAFF. CDR3 sequence (DNA): TGTGCCATCAGTGAGTCACCCCAGGGGGTGACTGAAGCTTTCTTT.